This note documents a single TCR beta chain sequence. Clones were sequenced by immunoSEQ multiplex PCR, and TCRdb holds only the in-frame ones, with some missing. The table has 150,000 to 200,000 clones, roughly 90% seen once; the top ten hold 1.2%. These data belong to a study of blood T cell repertoires in COVID-19. The sequence was collected from a human donor with acute COVID-19. The donor label of this sample is uncertain. Sequencing was carried out using PBMCs or T cells enriched from blood (not recorded which).

For the CDR3, the DNA is TGTGCCAGCTCCTCGCTAGTGACGAATTCACCCCTCCACTTT. Encoded protein: CASSSLVTNSPLHF. The J gene is TRBJ1-6, the V gene TRBV3-1 (or the pseudogene TRBV3-2); D unclear. Germline CDR1 reads LGHDT; CDR2 reads YNNKEL (reference sequence). V was clipped by 8 bases and J by 7 bases, with 15 bases between them. The CDR3 loop spans 14 amino acids.